The 15 T cell receptor beta chains below all came from one sample that was sequenced in a study of neurological immune-mediated disorders. In TCRdb, the 5' RACE reads were re-called with MiXCR into one record per CDR3 protein. Of 130,000 or so distinct CDR3 sequences listed, roughly 3.2% were seen once; the top ten hold over 1%. Sequenced sample: PBMCs. All receptors come from a woman in her thirties with multiple sclerosis.

This clonotype was picked up many times. The rearrangement links TRBV15 to TRBJ2-1; 14 bases agree with TRBD2. The junction had 2 bases not matched to a gene; V was cut back by 3 bases and J by 10 bases. CDR1 and CDR2 from the germline V gene are LNHNV and YYDKDF (reference sequence). The CDR3 covers 14 residues. Here the CDR3 reads CATSRGLAGEEQFF. The DNA of the CDR3 is TGTGCCACCAGCAGGGGACTAGCGGGAGAGGAGCAGTTCTTC. The variable domain in full, with the rest retrieved from reference TRBV15 and TRBJ2-1, is DAMVIQNPRYQVTQFGKPVTLSCSQTLNHNVMYWYQQKSSQAPKLLFHYYDKDFNNEADTPDNFQSRRPNTSFCFLDIRSPGLGDTAMYLCATSRGLAGEEQFFGPGTRLTVL.

In this sample, this clonotype turned up a few times. Just one base apart from a much larger clone, this may be a read error. The chain combines TRBV27 with TRBJ1-5; D unclear. The CDR3 consists of 14 residues. The V gene's germline CDR1 is MNHEY and CDR2 SMNVEV (reference sequence). CDR3 sequence reads: CASSQRPGLQPQNF. Written as DNA, the CDR3 is TGTGCCAGCAGCCAACGCCCAGGCCTTCAGCCCCAGAATTTT.

This clonotype was observed many times. The CDR3 region is CASSYSLQGGVYNEQFF. The CDR3 coding sequence is TGTGCCAGCAGCTACTCGCTTCAGGGGGGCGTGTACAATGAGCAGTTCTTC. The chain employs TRBV9 and TRBJ2-1; D is possibly TRBD1 (7 bases). This CDR3 spans 17 amino acids. Germline V gene sequence: CDR1 SGDLS, CDR2 YYNGEE. V lost 4 bases, J lost 4 bases, and 21 bases lay in between.

This clonotype was found many times. The chain recombines TRBV5-1 with TRBJ2-7; maybe TRBD1 (6 bases). Germline values: CDR1 SGHRS, CDR2 YFSETQ. CDR3 length: 15 amino acids. V gave up 2 bases and J gave up 4 bases, with 16 bases separating them. CDR3 residues: CASSLRTAVVYEQYF. Here the CDR3 DNA reads TGCGCCAGCAGCTTAAGGACAGCGGTCGTGTACGAGCAGTACTTC.

This clonotype was seen only a few times. One base away lies a much larger clone, so this may be a sequencing read error. The gene calls are TRBV9 and TRBJ2-2, with 7 bases identical to TRBD2. CDR1 SGDLS and CDR2 YYNGEE come from the germline V gene. This CDR3 spans 13 amino acids. CDR3 nucleotide sequence: TGTGCCAGCAACGTAGCGGGTACCGGGGAGCTGTTTTTT. Protein product: CASNVAGTGELFF.

The V and J genes are TRBV19 and TRBJ1-3; D is undetermined. This CDR3 has 13 amino acids. The germline gives CDR1 LNHDA, CDR2 SQIVND (reference sequence). V lost 6 bases and J lost 4, with 10 bases in between. This CDR3 is CASRSEIGNTIYF. CDR3 DNA sequence: TGTGCCAGTAGAAGTGAGATCGGAAACACCATATATTTT.

On this clonotype itself: A much larger clone is a single base away; this may be a read error. The chain recombines TRBV10-3 with TRBJ2-7, with D unclear. The length of the CDR3 is 16 residues. V was cut by 3 bases and J by 5 bases, with 20 bases left in between. Germline V gene lookup returns CDR1 ENHRY and CDR2 SYGVKD. This CDR3 is CAISDDQPWTDNEQYF. CDR3 sequence (DNA): TGTGCCATCAGTGACGACCAGCCTTGGACCGACAACGAGCAGTACTTC.

In this sample, this clonotype turned up a few times. The chain is built from TRBV5-5 and TRBJ1-1; no reliable D call. Germline V gene sequence: CDR1 SGHKS, CDR2 YYEKEE (reference sequence). This CDR3 region has 14 residues. The V end lost 4 bases, the J end lost 1 base, and 11 bases lay between the germline ends. The CDR3 bases are TGTGCCAGCAGCCGACTAGGGTCGAACACTGAAGCTTTCTTT. Encoded protein: CASSRLGSNTEAFF.

This clonotype was detected many times. This chain uses TRBV5-5 with TRBJ2-3; TRBD2 aligns across 7 bases. The CDR3 runs to 17 residues. Germline CDR1 reads SGHKS; CDR2 reads YYEKEE (reference sequence). J gave up 2 bases and V 1 base, and 10 bases lay outside the gene matches. The CDR3 nucleotides read TGTGCCAGCAGCTTGCCAAGCGGGGCACCTCACACAGATACGCAGTATTTT. It encodes CASSLPSGAPHTDTQYF.

This clonotype was picked up many times. The rearrangement uses TRBV3-1 and TRBJ2-7; D might be TRBD2 (6 bases). The V end was cut by 6 bases, the J end by 0 bases, with 9 bases between. Germline CDR1 reads LGHDT; CDR2 reads YNNKEL (reference sequence). This CDR3 has 13 residues. The CDR3 sequence: CASSSGYSYEQYF. CDR3 nucleotides: TGTGCCAGCAGTAGCGGTTACTCCTACGAGCAGTACTTC.

At least ten counts were recorded for this clonotype. The gene calls are TRBV12-3 or TRBV12-4 and TRBJ1-1; D is ambiguous. The CDR3 sequence is 12 residues long. The ends were cut back, 1 base at V and 7 bases at J, with 7 bases in the middle. DNA of the CDR3: TGTGCCAGCAGTTTAGGTAGAAGTGAAGCTTTCTTT. Its translation is CASSLGRSEAFF.

There are many counts of this clonotype. The chain couples TRBV4-1 to TRBJ2-5, with 11 bases lining up with TRBD1. In germline, CDR1 is MGHRA, CDR2 YSYEKL. Trimming took 1 base from V and 5 from J; bases not matched to a gene: 3. The CDR3 has 15 amino acids. In nucleotides, the CDR3 is TGCGCCAGCAGCCAAGCCGGGACAGGGGGGGAGACCCAGTACTTC. Protein: CASSQAGTGGETQYF.

This clonotype appeared many times. This chain joins TRBV5-1 and TRBJ2-2; 9 bases are shared with TRBD1. Trimming at V came to 0 bases and at J to 6 bases, leaving 0 bases not matched to a gene. The CDR3 is made up of 14 amino acids. CDR1 SGHRS and CDR2 YFSETQ come from the germline V gene. The CDR3 sequence: CASSLGQGAGELFF. The CDR3 bases are TGCGCCAGCAGCTTGGGACAGGGGGCCGGGGAGCTGTTTTTT.

This clonotype has ten or more counts. The chain recombines TRBV12-3 or TRBV12-4 with TRBJ1-2; the match to TRBD1 covers 8 bases. V lost 6 bases to trimming and J lost 6 bases; unmatched junction nucleotides: 9. The CDR3 contains 14 residues. For the CDR3, the DNA is TGTGCCAGCAGCCCCAGGGGGCGCCTCCATGGCTACACCTTC. It yields the protein CASSPRGRLHGYTF.

This clonotype occurred many times. The gene calls are TRBV12-3 or TRBV12-4 and TRBJ2-3; 9 bases are shared with TRBD2. This CDR3 contains 15 residues. The junction had 9 bases not matched to a gene; V was cut back by 3 bases and J by 8 bases. The CDR3 nucleotides are TGTGCCAGCAGTTTTCAAGCGGGGGGACGGGGTACGCAGTATTTT. This translates into CASSFQAGGRGTQYF.